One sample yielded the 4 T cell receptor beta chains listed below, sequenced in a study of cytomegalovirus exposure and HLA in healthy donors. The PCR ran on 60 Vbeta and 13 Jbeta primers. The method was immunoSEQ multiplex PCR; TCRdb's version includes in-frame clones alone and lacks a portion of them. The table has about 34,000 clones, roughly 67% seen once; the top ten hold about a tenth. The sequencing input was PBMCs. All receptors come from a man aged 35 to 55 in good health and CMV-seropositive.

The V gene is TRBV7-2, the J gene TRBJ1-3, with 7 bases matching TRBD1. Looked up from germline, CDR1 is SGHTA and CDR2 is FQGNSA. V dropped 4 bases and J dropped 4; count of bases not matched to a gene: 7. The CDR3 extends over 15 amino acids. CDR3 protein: CASSSKGAGGNTIYF. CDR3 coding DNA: TGTGCCAGCAGCTCAAAGGGGGCGGGCGGAAACACCATATATTTT.

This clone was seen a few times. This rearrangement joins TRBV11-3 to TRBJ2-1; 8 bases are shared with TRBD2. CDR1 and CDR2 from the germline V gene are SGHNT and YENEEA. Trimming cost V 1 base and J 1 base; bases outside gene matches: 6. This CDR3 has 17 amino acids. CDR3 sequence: CASSLGVAGRSYNEQFF. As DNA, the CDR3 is TGTGCCAGCAGCTTAGGAGTAGCGGGGAGGTCCTACAATGAGCAGTTCTTC.

Here the CDR3 reads CAWLVHTDTQYF. The CDR3 DNA reads as TGTGCCTGGTTGGTACACACAGATACGCAGTATTTT. The chain has TRBV30 and TRBJ2-3; no clear D gene. The germline V and J ends were trimmed by 5 bases and 2 bases, with 8 bases remaining between them. The CDR3 length is 12 residues. In germline, CDR1 is GTSNPN, CDR2 SVGIG (reference sequence).

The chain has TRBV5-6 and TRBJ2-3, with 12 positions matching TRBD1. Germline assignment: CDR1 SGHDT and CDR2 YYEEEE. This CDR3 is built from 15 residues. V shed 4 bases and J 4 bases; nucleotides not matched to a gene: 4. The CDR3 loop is CASSTGTGGSDTQYF. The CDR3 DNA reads TGTGCCAGCAGCACCGGGACAGGGGGCTCAGATACGCAGTATTTT.